This T cell receptor beta chain was found in a study of regulatory T cells in long-lasting Graves disease. Time point described: persistent/refractory GD, antithyroid drugs over 5 years with positive TRAb. PBMC RNA served as the TCR library source. Peripheral blood, around 9 milliliters per patient, was collected in EDTA tubes. The germline gives CDR1 MNHNS, CDR2 SASEGT. The CDR3 spans 15 residues. V dropped 7 bases and J dropped 5 bases, with 21 bases sitting between them. Combining iRepertoire HTBI primers with Arm-PCR of CDR3 regions, the authors built TCR beta libraries. TCRdb re-called the multiplex PCR reads through MiXCR, storing one row per CDR3 protein. The table records a few hundred thousand distinct CDR3 sequences, roughly 23% of them present only once. This clonotype was recorded a few times. Its target is not known. General study results and limits: Persistent patients had more shared public clonotypes (roughly 2,700) than new patients (about 900).

The sequence was obtained from a woman between 35 and 50 years old with Graves disease. The material sequenced was peripheral blood mononuclear cells (PBMCs), taken when the disease was refractory, from a patient treated with antithyroid drugs. The chain is built from TRBV6-1 and TRBJ2-7; possible D gene TRBD1, 5 bases. CDR3 sequence (DNA): TGTGCCAGCATCCAGTCTGGCAGTCAGGGTCACGAGCAGTACTTC. Translation: CASIQSGSQGHEQYF.